This T cell receptor beta chain came from a study of OX40 agonist ivuxolimab in advanced cancers. At the level of the study: Prior therapy, whether anti-PD-1, anti-PD-L1 or anti-CTLA-4, was allowed, and 40% had some. Study-wide points: Low normalized T-cell clonal expansion was also seen in some nonresponders.

Remarks on this clone: Its antigen is unidentified.

Clones were read by immunoSEQ multiplex PCR, and TCRdb kept only the in-frame ones, dropping some. The profile shows tens of thousands of clones, roughly nine tenths of them singletons. The junction had 4 bases not matched to a gene; V was cut back by 5 bases and J by 3 bases. Germline V gene lookup returns CDR1 MNHEY and CDR2 SVGAGI. The CDR3 runs 15 residues. Source: CD4+ or CD8+ T cells sorted from blood, taken in a trial of the OX40 agonist ivuxolimab. The chain joins TRBV6-5 to TRBJ2-1, with TRBD2 matching over 10 bases. The TCR comes from an adult with an advanced solid tumor such as melanoma, head and neck, liver or kidney cancer. Here the CDR3 reads CASSSSGRVYNEQFF. CDR3 coding DNA: TGTGCCAGCAGTAGCAGCGGGAGGGTCTACAATGAGCAGTTCTTC.